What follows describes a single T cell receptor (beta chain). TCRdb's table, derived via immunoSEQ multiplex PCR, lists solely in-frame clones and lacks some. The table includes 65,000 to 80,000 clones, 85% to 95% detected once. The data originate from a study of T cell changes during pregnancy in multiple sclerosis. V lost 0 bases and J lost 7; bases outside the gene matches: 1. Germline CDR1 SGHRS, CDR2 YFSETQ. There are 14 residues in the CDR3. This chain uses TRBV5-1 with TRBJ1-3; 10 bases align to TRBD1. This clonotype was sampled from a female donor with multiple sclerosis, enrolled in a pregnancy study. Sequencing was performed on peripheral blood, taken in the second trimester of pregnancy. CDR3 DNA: TGCGCCAGCAGCTTGGCGGACAGGGGGAACACCATATATTTT. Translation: CASSLADRGNTIYF.